One sample yielded the 6 T cell receptor beta chains listed below, sequenced in a study of T cells after yellow fever vaccination. TCRdb re-called the 5' RACE reads with MiXCR, one entry per CDR3 protein. The sample lists more than 50,000 distinct CDR3 sequences; approximately 6% were seen once. The sample here was PBMCs, either bulk or a sorted T-cell subset (CD4+, CD8+, memory, or dextramer-sorted; not recorded which), taken on the day of the yellow fever booster vaccination. The receptor set was obtained from a man aged 18 to 35 who received the YFV17D yellow fever vaccine.

This clonotype was recorded many times. The genes are TRBV7-6 and TRBJ2-7; no firm D call. The CDR3 runs to 15 residues. Trimming cost V 1 base and J 2 bases, with 12 bases left between them. From germline, CDR1 is SGHVS and CDR2 FNYEAQ. CDR3 sequence: CASSLGFGFTYEQYF. The CDR3 bases are TGTGCCAGCAGCTTAGGGTTTGGCTTCACCTACGAGCAGTACTTC. Complete variable domain (other parts from reference TRBV7-6 and TRBJ2-7): GAGVSQSPRYKVTKRGQDVALRCDPISGHVSLYWYRQALGQGPEFLTYFNYEAQQDKSGLPNDRFSAERPEGSISTLTIQRTEQRDSAMYRCASSLGFGFTYEQYFGPGTRLTVT.

The V call is TRBV5-4, the J call TRBJ2-7; maybe TRBD1 (6 bases). Trimming stripped 2 bases from V and 5 bases from J, with 11 bases between. In germline, CDR1 is SGHNT, CDR2 YYREEE (reference sequence). The CDR3 extends over 13 amino acids. The DNA of the CDR3 is TGTGCCAGCAGCTTAGTGGGGGCCGACGAGCAGTACGTC. This translates into CASSLVGADEQYV.

The chain links TRBV15 to TRBJ1-1, with D hard to call. The CDR3 has 13 residues. Looked up from germline, CDR1 is LNHNV and CDR2 is YYDKDF (reference sequence). Deletions cut 8 bases from V and 7 bases from J, with 17 bases between. CDR3 nucleotides: TGTGCCACCCAAGGCGAGATAAATAATGAAGCTTTCTTT. It is translated as CATQGEINNEAFF. Filled out from reference TRBV15 and TRBJ1-1, the complete variable domain reads DAMVIQNPRYQVTQFGKPVTLSCSQTLNHNVMYWYQQKSSQAPKLLFHYYDKDFNNEADTPDNFQSRRPNTSFCFLDIRSPGLGDTAMYLCATQGEINNEAFFGQGTRLTVV.

This clonotype was detected ten times or more. This chain connects TRBV7-2 to TRBJ2-7, with TRBD2 identical over 7 bases. Germline loops: CDR1 SGHTA, CDR2 FQGNSA. V shed 5 bases, J shed 3 bases, and the junction held 7 bases outside the gene matches. This CDR3 has 14 residues. The CDR3 coding sequence is TGTGCCAGCAGCCACCTGGGGGGGGACTACGAGCAGTACTTC. This encodes CASSHLGGDYEQYF.

This clonotype was picked up many times. The chain combines TRBV6-5 with TRBJ2-2; TRBD1 agrees at 9 bases. The CDR3 has 13 amino acids. V gave up 4 bases and J gave up 7 bases; unmatched junction bases: 1. Looked up from germline, CDR1 is MNHEY and CDR2 is SVGAGI. The CDR3 nucleotides are TGTGCCAGCAGTTGGACAGGGGTCGGGGAGCTGTTTTTT. It translates to CASSWTGVGELFF.

This clonotype was seen only a few times. This rearrangement joins TRBV7-2 to TRBJ2-7; a weak D match, TRBD2 (6 bases). The CDR3 runs to 14 residues. Deletions cut 4 bases from V and 0 bases from J, with 10 bases between. Germline V gene lookup returns CDR1 SGHTA and CDR2 FQGNSA. CDR3 amino acids: CASSWRGVSYEQYF. The CDR3 DNA follows: TGTGCCAGCAGCTGGCGGGGCGTCTCCTACGAGCAGTACTTC.